This T cell receptor (beta chain) came from a study of CXCR4 blockade with PD-1 therapy in pancreatic cancer (dated by TCRdb to the late 2010s). Describing the broader study: The study combined multiplex immunohistochemistry and TCRbeta immunosequencing of resected pancreatic ductal adenocarcinoma with ex vivo slice culture testing PD-1 and CXCR4 blockade. Two geographically distinct regions were TCR-sequenced from each of about six tumors to assess intratumoral heterogeneity.

CDR1 and CDR2, per the germline V gene, are SGHNT and YENEEA. V and J lose 1 base and 10 bases, and a span of 15 bases separates them. Reading from cysteine to phenylalanine, the CDR3 counts 14 amino acids. The DNA shown is the 42-base CDR3, in frame from base 1. Points on this clone: Its antigen specificity is not known. Base qualities are missing; no much larger clone stands one base away.

What the research found in general, with its limitations: Because only TCRbeta chains were sequenced, true antigen-specificity overlap among convergent dominant clones remained unconfirmed while awaiting paired alpha-beta single-cell sequencing. Clonal expansion was observed in tumors, with a mean productive clonality of 0.14 compared with 0.05 in healthy blood, but no correlation between clonality and survival was found. A strong correlation was found between amino acid clone frequency and the number of distinct nucleotide rearrangements encoding each amino acid clone, suggesting convergent selection by common tumor antigens.

The archived tumor blocks were obtained from patients to whom no neoadjuvant therapy had been administered before resection. The preserved-tissue arm of the study used 30 to 35 surgical resection samples from some 25 previously untreated pancreatic ductal adenocarcinoma patients. DNA for the resection arm was extracted from ten 5-micron curls of FFPE tumor lying next to the multiplex immunohistochemistry slide. Using the immunoSEQ Assay at Adaptive Biotechnologies, the researchers immunosequenced TCRbeta CDR3 regions from the extracted DNA. In the original analysis: To measure the absolute abundance of each unique TCRbeta CDR3, the sequences were collapsed and filtered. Clonality was calculated as 1 minus Pielou's evenness, using only productive in-frame rearrangements. For regional overlap, the top 100 nucleotide rearrangements were followed across paired samples, and the Morisita index was used to compare paired samples against unrelated samples. The immunoSEQ Rearrangement Details tool was used to assess convergence of nucleotide rearrangements onto identical amino acid sequences. TCRdb took over this immuneACCESS table, retaining in-frame rearrangements with V and J assigned. Such tables are incomplete; in checked studies, under half of the missing clones stem from an unresolved V gene, and the remainder is unexplained. The V and J calls and clone size were taken over from that table, and D and trimming were inferred from the DNA. The sample records some 16,000 clones, roughly 72% of which are singletons. The ten biggest clones cover about 5.9% of the sample.

This sequence originates from a human donor with pancreatic ductal adenocarcinoma. Recombination connected TRBV11-3 to TRBJ2-3, with the identity of the D gene unclear. Source material: tumor tissue. The CDR3 corresponds to CASSLGTSNLAQYF. The DNA sequence reads TGTGCCAGCAGCTTAGGGACCTCAAATTTGGCGCAGTATTTT. Beyond the CDR3, the reference TRBV11-3 and TRBJ2-3 genes provide the residues; the full variable domain reads: EAGVVQSPRYKIIEKKQPVAFWCNPISGHNTLYWYLQNLGQGPELLIRYENEEAVDDSQLPKDRFSAERLKGVDSTLKIQPAELGDSAVYLCASSLGTSNLAQYFGPGTRLTVL.